This TCR beta chain was sequenced in a study of T cell changes during pregnancy in multiple sclerosis. In germline, CDR1 is SGHTS, CDR2 YDEGEE. The CDR3 consists of 12 residues. The germline V and J ends were trimmed by 6 bases and 7 bases, with 13 bases remaining between them. Sequencing was performed with immunoSEQ multiplex PCR; in TCRdb, only in-frame clones are kept and a portion is missing. The sample carries some 19,000 clones, approximately 89% recorded once. The sequencing here drew on CD8+ T cells from peripheral blood mononuclear cells, taken after pregnancy. This clonotype was obtained from a female donor in good health, enrolled as a control in a pregnancy study. This chain links TRBV5-8 with TRBJ1-1, with no clear D. The chain's CDR3 is CASTLYSVEAFF. The CDR3 bases are TGTGCCAGCACCCTGTATTCGGTTGAAGCTTTCTTT. Supplemented by reference TRBV5-8 and TRBJ1-1, the full variable domain reads EAGVTQSPTHLIKTRGQQATLRCSPISGHTSVYWYQQALGLGLQFLLWYDEGEERNRGNFPPRFSGRQFPNYSSELNVNALELEDSALYLCASTLYSVEAFFGQGTRLTVV.